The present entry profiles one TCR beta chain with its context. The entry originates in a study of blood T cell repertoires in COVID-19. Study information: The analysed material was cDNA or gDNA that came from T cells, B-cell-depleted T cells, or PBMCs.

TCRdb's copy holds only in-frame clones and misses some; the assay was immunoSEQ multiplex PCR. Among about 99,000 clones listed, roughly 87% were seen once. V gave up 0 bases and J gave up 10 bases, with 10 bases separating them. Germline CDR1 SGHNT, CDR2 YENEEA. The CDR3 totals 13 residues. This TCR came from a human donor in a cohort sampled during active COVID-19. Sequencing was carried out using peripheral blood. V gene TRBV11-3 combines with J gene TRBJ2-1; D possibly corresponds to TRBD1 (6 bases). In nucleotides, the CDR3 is TGTGCCAGCAGCTTAGATAGCAGGGGCGAGCAGTTCTTC. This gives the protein CASSLDSRGEQFF. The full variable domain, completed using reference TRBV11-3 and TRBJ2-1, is EAGVVQSPRYKIIEKKQPVAFWCNPISGHNTLYWYLQNLGQGPELLIRYENEEAVDDSQLPKDRFSAERLKGVDSTLKIQPAELGDSAVYLCASSLDSRGEQFFGPGTRLTVL.